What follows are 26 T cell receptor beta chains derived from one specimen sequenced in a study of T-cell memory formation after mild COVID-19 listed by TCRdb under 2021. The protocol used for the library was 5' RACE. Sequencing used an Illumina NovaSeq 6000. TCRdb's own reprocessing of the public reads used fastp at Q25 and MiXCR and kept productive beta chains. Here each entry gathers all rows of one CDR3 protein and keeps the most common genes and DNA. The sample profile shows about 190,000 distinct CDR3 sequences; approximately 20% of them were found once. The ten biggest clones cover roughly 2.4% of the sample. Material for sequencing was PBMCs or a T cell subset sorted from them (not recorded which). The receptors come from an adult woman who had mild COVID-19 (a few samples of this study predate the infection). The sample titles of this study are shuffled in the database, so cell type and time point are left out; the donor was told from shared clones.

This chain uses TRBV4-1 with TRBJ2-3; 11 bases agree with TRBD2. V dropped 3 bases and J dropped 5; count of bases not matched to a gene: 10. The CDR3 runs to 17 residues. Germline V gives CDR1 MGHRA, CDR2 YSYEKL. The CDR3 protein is CASSQASGTSGKDTQYF. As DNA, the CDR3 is TGCGCCAGCAGCCAGGCATCCGGGACTAGCGGAAAAGATACGCAGTATTTT.

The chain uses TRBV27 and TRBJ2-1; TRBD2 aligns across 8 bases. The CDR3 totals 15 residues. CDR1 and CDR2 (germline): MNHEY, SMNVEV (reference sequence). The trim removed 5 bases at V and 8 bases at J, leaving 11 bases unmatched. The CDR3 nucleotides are TGTGCCAGCAGTCAATGGACGGGGGGGCTCGATGAGCAGTTCTTC. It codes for CASSQWTGGLDEQFF.

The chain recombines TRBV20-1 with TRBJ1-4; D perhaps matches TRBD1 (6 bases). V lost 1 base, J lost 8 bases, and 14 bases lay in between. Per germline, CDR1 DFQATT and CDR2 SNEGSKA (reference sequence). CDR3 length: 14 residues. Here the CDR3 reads CSARVGTTHEKLFF. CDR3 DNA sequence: TGCAGTGCTAGAGTAGGGACAACCCACGAAAAACTGTTTTTT.

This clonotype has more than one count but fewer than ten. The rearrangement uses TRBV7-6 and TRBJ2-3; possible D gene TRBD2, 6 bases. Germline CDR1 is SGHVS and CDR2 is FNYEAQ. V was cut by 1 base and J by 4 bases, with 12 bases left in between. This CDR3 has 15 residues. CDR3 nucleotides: TGTGCCAGCAGCTTAGGATGGCGGGGAGCAGATACGCAGTATTTT. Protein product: CASSLGWRGADTQYF.

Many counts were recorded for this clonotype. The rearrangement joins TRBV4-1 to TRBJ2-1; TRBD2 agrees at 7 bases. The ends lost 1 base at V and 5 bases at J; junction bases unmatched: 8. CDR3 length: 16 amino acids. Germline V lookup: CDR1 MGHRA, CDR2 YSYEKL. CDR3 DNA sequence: TGCGCCAGCAGCCAAGTCGTTGAGGGGACTAACAATGAGCAGTTCTTC. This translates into CASSQVVEGTNNEQFF.

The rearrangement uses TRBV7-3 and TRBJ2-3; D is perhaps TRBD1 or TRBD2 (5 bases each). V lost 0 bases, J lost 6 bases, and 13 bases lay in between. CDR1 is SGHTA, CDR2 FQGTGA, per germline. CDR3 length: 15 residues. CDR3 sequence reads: CASSLTRGEHDTQYF. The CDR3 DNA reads TGTGCCAGCAGCTTAACACGAGGGGAGCATGATACGCAGTATTTT.

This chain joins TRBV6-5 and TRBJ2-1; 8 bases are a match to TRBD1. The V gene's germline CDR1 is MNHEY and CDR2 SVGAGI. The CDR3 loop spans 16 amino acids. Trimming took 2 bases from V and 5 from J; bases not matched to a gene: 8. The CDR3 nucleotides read TGTGCCAGCAGTTACGCCCCCGGGACAGGCGACAATGAGCAGTTCTTC. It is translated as CASSYAPGTGDNEQFF.

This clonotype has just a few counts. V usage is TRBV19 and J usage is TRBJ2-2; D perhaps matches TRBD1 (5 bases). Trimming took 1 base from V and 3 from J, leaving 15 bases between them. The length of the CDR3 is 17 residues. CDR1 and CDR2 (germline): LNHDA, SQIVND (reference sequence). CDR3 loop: CASSIAPPGWDTGELFF. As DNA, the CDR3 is TGTGCCAGTAGTATAGCGCCGCCAGGGTGGGACACCGGGGAGCTGTTTTTT. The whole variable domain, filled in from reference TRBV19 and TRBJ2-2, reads DGGITQSPKYLFRKEGQNVTLSCEQNLNHDAMYWYRQDPGQGLRLIYYSQIVNDFQKGDIAEGYSVSREKKESFPLTVTSAQKNPTAFYLCASSIAPPGWDTGELFFGEGSRLTVL.

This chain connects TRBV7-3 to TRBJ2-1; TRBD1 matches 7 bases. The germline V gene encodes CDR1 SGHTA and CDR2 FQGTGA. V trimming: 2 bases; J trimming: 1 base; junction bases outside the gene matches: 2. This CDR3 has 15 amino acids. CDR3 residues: CASSLGDSSYNEQFF. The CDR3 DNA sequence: TGTGCCAGCAGCTTAGGGGACAGTTCCTACAATGAGCAGTTCTTC. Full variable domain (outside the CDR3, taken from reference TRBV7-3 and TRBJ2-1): GAGVSQTPSNKVTEKGKYVELRCDPISGHTALYWYRQSLGQGPEFLIYFQGTGAADDSGLPNDRFFAVRPEGSVSTLKIQRTERGDSAVYLCASSLGDSSYNEQFFGPGTRLTVL.

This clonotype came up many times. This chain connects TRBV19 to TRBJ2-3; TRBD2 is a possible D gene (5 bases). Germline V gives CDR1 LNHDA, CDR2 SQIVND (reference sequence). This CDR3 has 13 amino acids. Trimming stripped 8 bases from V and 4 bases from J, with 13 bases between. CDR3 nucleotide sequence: TGTGCCAGTTGTCCTAGCTTAGCAGATACGCAGTATTTT. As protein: CASCPSLADTQYF.

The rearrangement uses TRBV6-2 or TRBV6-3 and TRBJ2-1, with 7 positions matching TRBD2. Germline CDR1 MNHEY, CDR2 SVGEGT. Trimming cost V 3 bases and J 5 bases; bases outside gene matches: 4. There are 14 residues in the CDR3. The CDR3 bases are TGTGCCAGCAGTTATCTAGCGGAAAACAATGAGCAGTTCTTC. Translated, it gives CASSYLAENNEQFF.

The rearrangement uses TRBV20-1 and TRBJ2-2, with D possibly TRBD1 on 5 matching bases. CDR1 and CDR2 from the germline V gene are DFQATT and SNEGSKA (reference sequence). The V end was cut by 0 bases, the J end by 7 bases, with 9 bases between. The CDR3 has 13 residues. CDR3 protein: CSARERGIGELFF. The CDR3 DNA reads TGCAGTGCTAGAGAAAGGGGAATCGGGGAGCTGTTTTTT.

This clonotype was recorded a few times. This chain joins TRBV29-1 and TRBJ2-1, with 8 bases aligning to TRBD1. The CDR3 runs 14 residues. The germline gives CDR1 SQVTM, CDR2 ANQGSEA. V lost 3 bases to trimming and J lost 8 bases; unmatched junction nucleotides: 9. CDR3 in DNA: TGCAGCGTTGACAAGACAGGGGTGTTATATGAGCAGTTCTTC. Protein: CSVDKTGVLYEQFF.

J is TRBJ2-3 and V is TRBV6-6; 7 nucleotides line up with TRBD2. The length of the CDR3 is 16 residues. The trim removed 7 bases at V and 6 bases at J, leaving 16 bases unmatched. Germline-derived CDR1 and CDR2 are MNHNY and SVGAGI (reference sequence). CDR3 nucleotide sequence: TGTGCCAGCATCAGCCGAGGCGGGAGCCTTGGGGATACGCAGTATTTT. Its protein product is CASISRGGSLGDTQYF.

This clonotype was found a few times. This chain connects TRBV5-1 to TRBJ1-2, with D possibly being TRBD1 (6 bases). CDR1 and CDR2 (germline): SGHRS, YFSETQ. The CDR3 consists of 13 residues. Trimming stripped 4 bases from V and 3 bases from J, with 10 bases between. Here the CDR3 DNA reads TGCGCCAGCAGCCCGGACAGCCACTATGGCTACACCTTC. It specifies CASSPDSHYGYTF.

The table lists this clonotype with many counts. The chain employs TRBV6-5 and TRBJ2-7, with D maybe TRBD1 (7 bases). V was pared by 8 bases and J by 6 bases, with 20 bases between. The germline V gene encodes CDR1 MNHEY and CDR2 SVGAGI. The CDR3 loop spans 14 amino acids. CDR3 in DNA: TGTGCCAGCGGTACGGAGGGGGCGCTGGGCGAGCAGTACTTC. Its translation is CASGTEGALGEQYF.

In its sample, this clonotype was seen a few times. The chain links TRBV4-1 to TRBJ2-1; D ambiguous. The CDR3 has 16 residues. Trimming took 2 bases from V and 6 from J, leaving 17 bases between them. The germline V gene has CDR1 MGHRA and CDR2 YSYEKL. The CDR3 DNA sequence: TGCGCCAGCAGCCAATCCTCATTAGGGTTGAGCAATGAGCAGTTCTTC. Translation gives CASSQSSLGLSNEQFF.

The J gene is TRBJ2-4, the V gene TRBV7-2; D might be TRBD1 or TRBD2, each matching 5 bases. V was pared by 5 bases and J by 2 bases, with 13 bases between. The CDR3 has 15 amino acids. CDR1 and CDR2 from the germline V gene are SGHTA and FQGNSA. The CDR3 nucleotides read TGTGCCAGCAGCAATACCGGGACCACCAAAAACATTCAGTACTTC. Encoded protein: CASSNTGTTKNIQYF.

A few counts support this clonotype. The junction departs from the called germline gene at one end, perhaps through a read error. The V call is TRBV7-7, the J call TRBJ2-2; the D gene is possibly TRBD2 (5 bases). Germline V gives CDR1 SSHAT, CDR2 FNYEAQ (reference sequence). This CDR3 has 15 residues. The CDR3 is CASSLQNGGTGELFF. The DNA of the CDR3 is TGTGCTAGCAGCTTACAAAACGGAGGCACCGGGGAGCTGTTTTTT.

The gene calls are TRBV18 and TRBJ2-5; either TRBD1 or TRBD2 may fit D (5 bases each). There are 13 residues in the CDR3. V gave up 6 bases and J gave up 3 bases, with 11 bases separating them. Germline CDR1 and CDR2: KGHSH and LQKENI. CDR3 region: CASSSGTKETQYF. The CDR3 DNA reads TGTGCCAGCTCGTCCGGGACCAAAGAGACCCAGTACTTC.

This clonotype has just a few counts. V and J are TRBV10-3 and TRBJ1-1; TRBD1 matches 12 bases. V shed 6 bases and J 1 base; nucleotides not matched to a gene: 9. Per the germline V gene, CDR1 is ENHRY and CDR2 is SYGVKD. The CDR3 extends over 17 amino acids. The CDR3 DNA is TGTGCCATCAGAACTCGGGACAGGGGGCCCGCGAACACTGAAGCTTTCTTT. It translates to CAIRTRDRGPANTEAFF.

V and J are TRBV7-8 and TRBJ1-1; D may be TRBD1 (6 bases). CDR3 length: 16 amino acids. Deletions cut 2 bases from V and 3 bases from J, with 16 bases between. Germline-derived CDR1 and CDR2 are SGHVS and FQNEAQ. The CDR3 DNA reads TGTGCCAGCAGCTTAAGTCACAGGGCGACCTACACTGAAGCTTTCTTT. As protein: CASSLSHRATYTEAFF.

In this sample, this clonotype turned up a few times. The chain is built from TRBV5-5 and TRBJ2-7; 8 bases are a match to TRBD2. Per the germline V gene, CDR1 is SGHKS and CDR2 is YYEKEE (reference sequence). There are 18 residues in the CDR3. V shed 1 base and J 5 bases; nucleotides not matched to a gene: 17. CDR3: CASSLRPQRENREHEQYF. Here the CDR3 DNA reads TGTGCCAGCAGCTTGAGGCCCCAGCGGGAGAATCGGGAGCACGAGCAGTACTTC.

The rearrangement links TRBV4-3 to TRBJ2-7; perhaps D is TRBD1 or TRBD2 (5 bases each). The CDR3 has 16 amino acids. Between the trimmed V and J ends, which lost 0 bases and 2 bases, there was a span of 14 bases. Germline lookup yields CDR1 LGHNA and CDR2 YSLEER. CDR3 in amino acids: CASSQDWGSPPYEQYF. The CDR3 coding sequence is TGCGCCAGCAGCCAAGATTGGGGGAGTCCCCCCTACGAGCAGTACTTC.

As DNA, the CDR3 is TGTGCCAGCTCACCTCAGGGCTACAATGAGCAGTTCTTC. Its protein is CASSPQGYNEQFF. V usage is TRBV18 and J usage is TRBJ2-1, with D perhaps TRBD1 (5 bases). V was clipped by 3 bases and J by 3 bases, with 6 bases between them. Germline V gene sequence: CDR1 KGHSH, CDR2 LQKENI. This CDR3 comprises 13 residues.

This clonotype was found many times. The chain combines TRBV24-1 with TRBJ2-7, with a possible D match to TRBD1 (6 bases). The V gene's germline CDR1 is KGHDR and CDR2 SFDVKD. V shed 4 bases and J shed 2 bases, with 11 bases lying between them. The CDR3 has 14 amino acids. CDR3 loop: CATSDGTPPYEQYF. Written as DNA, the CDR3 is TGTGCCACCAGTGACGGGACACCGCCCTACGAGCAGTACTTC.